Below are 27 T cell receptor beta chains sequenced from a single sample in a study of radiotherapy plus CTLA-4 blockade in lung cancer (dated by TCRdb to between 2018 and 2020). Library construction relied on the immunoSEQ multiplex PCR assay. TCRdb took over this immuneACCESS table, retaining in-frame rearrangements with V and J assigned. Such tables are incomplete; in checked studies, under half of the missing clones stem from an unresolved V gene, and the remainder is unexplained. The sample includes under 35,000 clones, with 60% to 80% observed a single time. The ten largest account for around 4.5% of the sample. Sequencing was performed on peripheral blood, taken from a patient treated with radiotherapy plus ipilimumab. The receptor source for this set is a human donor with non-small cell lung cancer whose response to radiotherapy plus ipilimumab could not be evaluated.

V and J are TRBV9 and TRBJ1-6; a possible D gene is TRBD1 (6 bases). The CDR3 consists of 16 residues. V lost 4 bases, J lost 5 bases, and 16 bases lay in between. Per the germline V gene, CDR1 is SGDLS and CDR2 is YYNGEE. DNA for the CDR3: TGTGCCAGCAGCCTAGCGGGACACAACAATAATTCACCCCTCCACTTT. Amino acids: CASSLAGHNNNSPLHF.

The chain joins TRBV5-4 to TRBJ1-1; D is unclear. CDR3 length: 14 residues. V was clipped by 0 bases and J by 6 bases, with 12 bases between them. CDR1 SGHNT and CDR2 YYREEE come from the germline V gene (reference sequence). The CDR3: CASSLARGNAEAFF. The DNA of the CDR3 is TGTGCCAGCAGCTTGGCGCGGGGAAACGCTGAAGCTTTCTTT.

In this sample, this clone turned up a few times. The chain combines TRBV7-9 with TRBJ2-3; TRBD2 matches at 13 bases. Trimming at V came to 2 bases and at J to 9 bases, leaving 5 bases not matched to a gene. Per the germline V gene, CDR1 is SEHNR and CDR2 is FQNEAQ (reference sequence). The CDR3 totals 15 residues. CDR3: CASSLIATSGGTQYF. The CDR3 DNA reads TGTGCCAGCAGCTTAATTGCGACTAGCGGGGGGACGCAGTATTTT.

The rearrangement links TRBV5-5 to TRBJ2-7, with 14 nucleotides matching TRBD2. The CDR3 consists of 17 residues. Germline loops: CDR1 SGHKS, CDR2 YYEKEE (reference sequence). Unmatched junction bases numbered 8, after V lost 3 bases and J lost 3 bases. CDR3 residues: CASSSGLAGAAGYEQYF. DNA of the CDR3: TGTGCCAGCAGCTCGGGACTAGCGGGAGCCGCGGGCTACGAGCAGTACTTC.

The rearrangement links TRBV12-5 to TRBJ1-1; 7 nucleotides line up with TRBD1. The CDR3 length is 13 residues. Germline V gene sequence: CDR1 LGHNT, CDR2 FRNRAP. V lost 5 bases and J lost 2; bases outside the gene matches: 2. The CDR3: CASGGDSNTEAFF. DNA of the CDR3: TGTGCTAGTGGTGGGGACAGTAACACTGAAGCTTTCTTT.

Turning to this clone: One junction end disagrees with the germline gene, perhaps due to a read error. The chain couples TRBV10-2 to TRBJ1-2, with D tentatively TRBD1 (5 bases). Germline assignment: CDR1 WSHSY and CDR2 SAAADI. The CDR3 contains 12 residues. CDR3 nucleotides: TGCGCCAGCAGTGGGCCCGGGGGTGGGCCGTCGTTC. Translated, it gives CASSGPGGGPSF.

CDR3: CASSDQGPNSGNTIYF. In nucleotides, the CDR3 is TGTGCCAGCAGTGATCAGGGGCCTAACTCTGGAAACACCATATATTTT. This chain joins TRBV28 and TRBJ1-3, with D possibly matching TRBD1 (6 bases). V lost 5 bases and J lost 0, with 14 bases in between. Germline CDR1 MDHEN, CDR2 SYDVKM. This CDR3 has 16 amino acids.

The V and J genes are TRBV2 and TRBJ1-1, with D unresolved. Germline V gene sequence: CDR1 SNHLY, CDR2 FYNNEI. With 4 bases removed from V and 3 bases from J, the gap between germline ends came to 12 bases. The CDR3 contains 14 residues. CDR3 amino acids: CASSVEVTDTEAFF. DNA of the CDR3: TGTGCCAGCAGTGTAGAGGTTACCGACACTGAAGCTTTCTTT.

The chain uses TRBV11-3 and TRBJ1-1, with D perhaps TRBD1 (6 bases). Between the trimmed V and J ends, which lost 5 bases and 6 bases, there was a span of 16 bases. CDR1 is SGHNT, CDR2 YENEEA, per germline. The CDR3 runs to 14 residues. CDR3 residues: CASSSGGAYAEAFF. In DNA, the CDR3 is TGTGCCAGCAGCAGCGGGGGGGCTTATGCTGAAGCTTTCTTT.

The V gene is TRBV19, the J gene TRBJ2-1; no clear D gene. The V end was cut by 3 bases, the J end by 8 bases, with 14 bases between. This CDR3 is 14 amino acids long. Germline loops: CDR1 LNHDA, CDR2 SQIVND (reference sequence). CDR3 sequence: CASSIGTEIHEQFF. As DNA, the CDR3 is TGTGCCAGTAGTATCGGTACCGAAATCCATGAGCAGTTCTTC.

This clone was counted only a few times. The chain recombines TRBV19 with TRBJ1-4, with 9 bases identical to TRBD1. This CDR3 is 14 amino acids long. V lost 6 bases, J lost 8 bases, and 7 bases stayed unmatched. Germline values: CDR1 LNHDA, CDR2 SQIVND (reference sequence). The CDR3 DNA follows: TGTGCCAGTAGGCCAGGGACAGGGAACGAAAAACTGTTTTTT. Translated: CASRPGTGNEKLFF. The full variable domain, in which reference TRBV19 and TRBJ1-4 provide the parts outside the CDR3, is DGGITQSPKYLFRKEGQNVTLSCEQNLNHDAMYWYRQDPGQGLRLIYYSQIVNDFQKGDIAEGYSVSREKKESFPLTVTSAQKNPTAFYLCASRPGTGNEKLFFGSGTQLSVL.

V is TRBV19 and J is TRBJ2-3; TRBD2 aligns across 11 bases. Germline CDR1 LNHDA, CDR2 SQIVND (reference sequence). CDR3 length: 15 amino acids. With V trimmed by 5 bases and J by 2 bases, 3 bases remained unmatched. This chain's CDR3 is CASSLLAGVTDTQYF. The CDR3 DNA is TGTGCCAGTAGTCTACTAGCGGGAGTCACAGATACGCAGTATTTT.

This clone was observed a handful of times. The V gene is TRBV27, the J gene TRBJ2-7; TRBD1 might be the D (5 bases). Per germline, CDR1 MNHEY and CDR2 SMNVEV (reference sequence). The V gene lost 0 bases and the J gene lost 1 base, with 10 bases spanning the gap. This CDR3 spans 15 amino acids. The CDR3, as DNA: TGTGCCAGCAGTTTATCGACAGCTTCTTCCTACGAGCAGTACTTC. Its protein is CASSLSTASSYEQYF.

The V and J genes are TRBV7-3 and TRBJ1-1; weak D call: TRBD1 (6 bases). Germline CDR1 and CDR2: SGHTA and FQGTGA. V was cut by 4 bases and J by 1 base, with 16 bases left in between. This CDR3 is 16 amino acids long. The CDR3: CASSSDPWTENTEAFF. The CDR3, as DNA: TGTGCCAGCAGCTCGGATCCCTGGACAGAGAACACTGAAGCTTTCTTT.

V usage is TRBV14 and J usage is TRBJ2-1; D is perhaps TRBD2 (6 bases). V was trimmed by 10 bases and J by 10 bases, leaving 23 bases between them. The CDR3 spans 14 residues. Germline V lookup: CDR1 SGHDN, CDR2 FVKESK. The CDR3 reads CATSGLGRDWEQFF. In nucleotides, the CDR3 is TGTGCCACCTCTGGGCTGGGTAGGGACTGGGAGCAGTTCTTC.

The rearrangement uses TRBV21-1 and TRBJ2-5; the DNA was not compared with TRBD2, the D call given in the table. TRBV21-1 is deemed a pseudogene. The CDR3 is made up of 18 amino acids. CDR3 DNA: TGTGCCAGCAGCAGTGGGACTAGCGGGAAGGAGTACCAAGAGACCCAGTACTTC. Protein: CASSSGTSGKEYQETQYF.

This clone was counted between two and nine times. The chain carries TRBV7-8 and TRBJ1-3; D remains unclear. The CDR3 runs 11 residues. In germline, CDR1 is SGHVS, CDR2 FQNEAQ. Trimming cost V 7 bases and J 5 bases, with 6 bases left between them. The CDR3 nucleotides read TGTGCCAGCACCGAGCGAAACACCATATATTTT. The encoded protein is CASTERNTIYF.

V usage is TRBV6-5 and J usage is TRBJ1-1; D unclear. The CDR3 consists of 11 residues. CDR1 MNHEY and CDR2 SVGAGI come from the germline V gene. Deletions cut 7 bases from V and 5 bases from J, with 8 bases between. The CDR3 region has the DNA TGTGCCAGCAAATTTCGGACTGAAGCTTTCTTT. Amino acids: CASKFRTEAFF.

This clone has more than one count but fewer than ten. The chain carries TRBV27 and TRBJ2-7; perhaps TRBD1 as D (5 bases). Trimming cost V 5 bases and J 2 bases, with 10 bases left between them. CDR1 MNHEY and CDR2 SMNVEV come from the germline V gene (reference sequence). CDR3 size: 13 residues. The DNA of the CDR3 is TGTGCCAGCAGTGGACACGCAGCCTACGAGCAGTACTTC. Translation gives CASSGHAAYEQYF.

The chain links TRBV2 to TRBJ1-2; D may be TRBD1 (6 bases). Germline V CDR1 and CDR2: SNHLY, FYNNEI. V gave up 4 bases and J gave up 0 bases, with 15 bases separating them. CDR3 length equals 16 residues. CDR3 nucleotides: TGTGCCAGCAGTGTCAGGGGCTACTCCCCTAACTATGGCTACACCTTC. The encoded protein is CASSVRGYSPNYGYTF.

The chain has TRBV2 and TRBJ2-3, with D perhaps TRBD2 (5 bases). CDR1 and CDR2 from the germline V gene are SNHLY and FYNNEI. This CDR3 contains 15 residues. V was cut by 7 bases and J by 7 bases, with 21 bases left in between. CDR3 residues: CASTGLKGVKYTQYF. As DNA, the CDR3 is TGTGCCAGCACAGGCCTAAAGGGAGTAAAATATACGCAGTATTTT. The full variable domain, rest sourced from reference TRBV2 and TRBJ2-3, is EPEVTQTPSHQVTQMGQEVILRCVPISNHLYFYWYRQILGQKVEFLVSFYNNEISEKSEIFDDQFSVERPDGSNFTLKIRSTKLEDSAMYFCASTGLKGVKYTQYFGPGTRLTVL.

This chain uses TRBV7-9 with TRBJ2-3; the match to TRBD2 covers 14 bases. The length of the CDR3 is 17 residues. V was clipped by 5 bases and J by 0 bases; unmatched bases: 4. CDR1 and CDR2 from the germline V gene are SEHNR and FQNEAQ (reference sequence). The CDR3, as DNA: TGTGCCAGCAGCGAGGGACTAGCGGGGGCTAGCACAGATACGCAGTATTTT. Translated, it gives CASSEGLAGASTDTQYF.

This chain connects TRBV28 to TRBJ1-2; the match to TRBD1 covers 7 bases. CDR3 length: 16 residues. J gave up 4 bases and V 4 bases, and 12 bases lay outside the gene matches. Germline CDR1 MDHEN, CDR2 SYDVKM. The CDR3 coding sequence is TGTGCCAGCAGTTCACCTGGGGACAGCCTCCTCTATGGCTACACCTTC. Encoded protein: CASSSPGDSLLYGYTF.

This sequence joins TRBV5-1 and TRBJ1-4; 9 positions match TRBD1. The V and J ends lost 5 bases and 6 bases, in that order; junction bases with no gene match: 5. The CDR3 totals 14 residues. CDR1 and CDR2 from the germline V gene are SGHRS and YFSETQ. CDR3 loop: CASREQGADEKLFF. The CDR3 DNA follows: TGCGCCAGCAGAGAACAGGGGGCGGATGAAAAACTGTTTTTT.

CDR3 protein: CASSPRDNYEQYF. DNA of the CDR3: TGTGCCAGCAGCCCACGGGACAACTACGAGCAGTACTTC. The rearrangement links TRBV11-2 to TRBJ2-7, with D possibly matching TRBD1 (6 bases). The CDR3 totals 13 residues. The V end was cut by 5 bases, the J end by 3 bases, with 11 bases between. CDR1 and CDR2 from the germline V gene are SGHAT and FQNNGV.

This clone was found once. The rearrangement uses TRBV11-2 and TRBJ2-7; 8 nucleotides line up with TRBD2. With 1 base clipped from V and 4 bases from J, the junction kept 6 bases outside the gene matches. The germline V gene encodes CDR1 SGHAT and CDR2 FQNNGV. This CDR3 spans 15 amino acids. The CDR3, as DNA: TGTGCCAGCAGCTTAGCCCCGGGAGGGCCTTACGAGCAGTACTTC. Encoded protein: CASSLAPGGPYEQYF.

The J gene is TRBJ2-3, the V gene TRBV28, with a tentative D call TRBD1 (5 bases). Trimming removed 2 bases from V and 5 bases from J, with 11 bases in between. The CDR3 spans 14 residues. The germline V gene encodes CDR1 MDHEN and CDR2 SYDVKM. This CDR3 reads CASSLQGRVDTQYF. The CDR3 DNA reads as TGTGCCAGCAGTTTACAGGGAAGGGTAGATACGCAGTATTTT. The full variable domain, rest sourced from reference TRBV28 and TRBJ2-3, is DVKVTQSSRYLVKRTGEKVFLECVQDMDHENMFWYRQDPGLGLRLIYFSYDVKMKEKGDIPEGYSVSREKKERFSLILESASTNQTSMYLCASSLQGRVDTQYFGPGTRLTVL.